Included here is one T cell receptor beta chain sequence, with context. This specimen comes from a study of blood T cell repertoires in COVID-19. Study-level information: The samples span acute and convalescent COVID-19 from the United States, Italy and Spain. T cells, B-cell-depleted T cells, or PBMCs supplied cDNA or gDNA.

The CDR3 is 15 residues long. Per the germline V gene, CDR1 is LGHDT and CDR2 is YNNKEL (reference sequence). Trimming removed 4 bases from V and 3 bases from J; junction bases left unmatched: 3. Original methodology: Scientists estimated how many nucleated cells there were by amplifying reference gene primers. Generated by immunoSEQ multiplex PCR, the TCRdb table keeps only in-frame clones and is missing some. The V and J calls and clone size are taken from that table; D and trimming were inferred from the DNA. The sample contains about 200,000 clones, around 80% of which appear only once. This sequence joins TRBV3-1 (or the pseudogene TRBV3-2) and TRBJ1-4, with 9 bases lining up with TRBD1. Sequencing input: peripheral blood. The clonotype comes from a human donor in a cohort sampled during active COVID-19. CDR3 in amino acids: CASSPRDRANEKLFF. The CDR3 DNA sequence: TGTGCCAGCAGCCCCCGGGACAGGGCTAATGAAAAACTGTTTTTT.